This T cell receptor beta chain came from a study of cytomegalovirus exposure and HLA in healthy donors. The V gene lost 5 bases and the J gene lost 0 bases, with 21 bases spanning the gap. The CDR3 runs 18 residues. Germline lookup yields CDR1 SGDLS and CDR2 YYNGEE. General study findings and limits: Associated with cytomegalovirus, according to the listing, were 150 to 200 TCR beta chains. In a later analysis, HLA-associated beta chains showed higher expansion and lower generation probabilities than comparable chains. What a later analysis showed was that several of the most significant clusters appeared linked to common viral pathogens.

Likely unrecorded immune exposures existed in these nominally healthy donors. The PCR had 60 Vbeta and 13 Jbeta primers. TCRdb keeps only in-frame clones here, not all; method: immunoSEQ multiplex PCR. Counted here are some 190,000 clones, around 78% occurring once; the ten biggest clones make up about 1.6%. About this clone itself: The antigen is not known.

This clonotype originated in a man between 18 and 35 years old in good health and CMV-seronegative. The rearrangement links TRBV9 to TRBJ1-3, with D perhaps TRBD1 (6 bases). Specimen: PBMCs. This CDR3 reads CASRGFLGGDNSGNTIYF. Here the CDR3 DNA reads TGTGCCAGCAGAGGTTTTTTGGGGGGGGACAACTCTGGAAACACCATATATTTT.